The 7 T cell receptor beta chains below were found in one sample sequenced in a study of T-cell memory formation after mild COVID-19. TCRdb passed the 5' RACE reads through MiXCR, listing each CDR3 protein once. The sample lists 430,000 or so distinct CDR3 sequences, more than 20% occurring once. The sequenced sample consisted of PBMCs or a T cell subset sorted from them (not recorded which). These receptors came from an adult woman who had mild COVID-19 (a few samples of this study predate the infection). Cell type and time point are not known.

CDR3 DNA: TGTGCCAGCCTCCGGTTAGAAGACCTGAACACTGAAGCTTTCTTT. Protein product: CASLRLEDLNTEAFF. The chain is built from TRBV12-3 or TRBV12-4 and TRBJ1-1, with D unclear. The ends were cut back, 8 bases at V and 0 bases at J, with 16 bases in the middle. The CDR3 consists of 15 residues.

This clonotype has just a few counts. V is TRBV9 and J is TRBJ2-5; 9 positions agree with TRBD2. V lost 0 bases and J lost 5; bases outside the gene matches: 2. The V gene's germline CDR1 is SGDLS and CDR2 YYNGEE. This CDR3 spans 14 amino acids. This CDR3 reads CASSVGLAVETQYF. CDR3 DNA: TGTGCCAGCAGCGTAGGACTAGCGGTCGAGACCCAGTACTTC.

This sequence joins TRBV2 and TRBJ2-6, with D unresolved. V was cut by 8 bases and J by 0 bases, with 5 bases left in between. This CDR3 spans 13 amino acids. The germline V gene encodes CDR1 SNHLY and CDR2 FYNNEI. CDR3 protein: CASPDSGANVLTF. The CDR3 DNA reads as TGTGCCAGCCCAGACTCTGGGGCCAACGTCCTGACTTTC.

The chain recombines TRBV29-1 with TRBJ2-1, with 14 nucleotides matching TRBD2. The CDR3 has 16 residues. Germline V gene data show CDR1 as SQVTM and CDR2 as ANQGSEA. V was clipped by 5 bases and J by 9 bases; unmatched bases: 12. CDR3 residues: CSVLGLAGARFGEQFF. The CDR3 DNA is TGCAGCGTTCTGGGACTAGCGGGAGCGAGATTTGGTGAGCAGTTCTTC.

This clonotype was detected a few times. The chain combines TRBV24-1 with TRBJ1-2; D is unclear. This CDR3 has 14 amino acids. The V and J ends lost 1 base and 4 bases respectively, with 9 bases between them. CDR1 and CDR2 (germline): KGHDR, SFDVKD. The CDR3 loop is CATSDFSASYGYTF. DNA for the CDR3: TGTGCCACCAGTGATTTTTCTGCATCCTATGGCTACACCTTC.

This clonotype was counted at least ten times. The rearrangement joins TRBV29-1 to TRBJ1-2; D may be TRBD1 (6 bases). The germline gives CDR1 SQVTM, CDR2 ANQGSEA. Trimming removed 7 bases at V and 7 bases at J, with 13 bases between. This CDR3 region has 11 residues. The CDR3 sequence: CSAGTLPGYTF. The CDR3 nucleotides are TGCAGCGCTGGGACACTCCCTGGCTACACCTTC.

The chain has TRBV5-1 and TRBJ2-5; 7 bases are a match to TRBD1. V was pared by 6 bases and J by 1 base, with 12 bases of the junction left unmatched. The germline V gene encodes CDR1 SGHRS and CDR2 YFSETQ. This CDR3 is built from 16 residues. CDR3 nucleotides: TGCGCCAGCAACGAGGGGGCCTTCTATGTCCAAGAGACCCAGTACTTC. This translates into CASNEGAFYVQETQYF. Using reference TRBV5-1 and TRBJ2-5 for the parts outside the CDR3, the full variable domain is KAGVTQTPRYLIKTRGQQVTLSCSPISGHRSVSWYQQTPGQGLQFLFEYFSETQRNKGNFPGRFSGRQFSNSRSEMNVSTLELGDSALYLCASNEGAFYVQETQYFGPGTRLLVL.